This T cell receptor (beta chain) was obtained from a study of T cell responses to AZD1222 COVID-19 vaccine. Generated by immunoSEQ multiplex PCR, the TCRdb table keeps only in-frame clones and is missing some. This table holds around 120,000 clones, about 91% found once. Source: peripheral blood, taken 28 days after the second AZD1222 dose. This TCR derives from an adult who received the AZD1222 COVID-19 vaccine.

Here the CDR3 reads CASTPSSFGHEQYF. The CDR3, as DNA: TGTGCCAGTACGCCATCTAGTTTTGGCCACGAGCAGTACTTC. The J gene is TRBJ2-7, the V gene TRBV19; no reliable D call. Trimming removed 7 bases at V and 5 bases at J, with 18 bases between. Germline CDR1 and CDR2: LNHDA and SQIVND (reference sequence). The CDR3 contains 14 residues.